Here is one T cell receptor (beta chain) with its context. Its cognate antigen is unknown. Some clones are missing from TCRdb's copy, which holds only in-frame ones; the method was immunoSEQ multiplex PCR. The profile covers 200,000 or so clones, with around 90% appearing a single time and around 5.8% taken by the ten largest. These data originate in a study of T cell responses to AZD1222 COVID-19 vaccine. V was clipped by 2 bases and J by 5 bases; unmatched bases: 7. Germline CDR1 LNHDA, CDR2 SQIVND (reference sequence). The CDR3 has 16 residues. General observations from the study: Spike-specific TCR breadth and depth were elevated following two AZD1222 doses. The number of AZD1222 recipients seropositive at baseline was only five to seven. Possibly, clonal diversity was underestimated; donors were largely white British and included more females. Vaccine-associated CD4 TCRs spanned spike, dominant at 160-218 and 743-854.

Material: peripheral blood, obtained on day 0 of AZD1222 vaccination. The V call is TRBV19, the J call TRBJ2-2; the match to TRBD2 covers 8 bases. The TCR was taken from an adult in good health. CDR3 sequence: CASSIRGLGGTGELFF. The CDR3 nucleotides read TGTGCCAGTAGTATACGGGGACTAGGAGGGACCGGGGAGCTGTTTTTT.